One sample yielded the 24 T cell receptor beta chains listed below, sequenced in a study of blood T cell repertoires in COVID-19. The method was immunoSEQ multiplex PCR; TCRdb's version includes in-frame clones alone and lacks a portion of them. Of tens of thousands of clones listed, 92% are singletons. The sample consisted of peripheral blood. The receptors were sampled from a man aged 45-60 years with active COVID-19.

This clone was recorded only once. The sample holds other DNA sequences that translate to the same CDR3. The rearrangement uses TRBV15 and TRBJ2-7; the D is unclear. This CDR3 has 13 residues. Germline loops: CDR1 LNHNV, CDR2 YYDKDF (reference sequence). Trimming pared 0 bases from V and 1 base from J, leaving 4 bases between. The CDR3 protein is CATSRDRSYEQYF. For the CDR3, the DNA is TGTGCCACCAGCAGAGACAGGTCCTACGAGCAGTACTTC.

J is TRBJ2-1 and V is TRBV15; 10 bases match TRBD2. Germline V CDR1 and CDR2: LNHNV, YYDKDF (reference sequence). Trimming cost V 3 bases and J 5 bases; bases outside gene matches: 10. CDR3 length: 17 residues. In nucleotides, the CDR3 is TGTGCCACCAGCAGCGCGTTAACTAGCGGGGAACACAATGAGCAGTTCTTC. Translated, it gives CATSSALTSGEHNEQFF.

This chain uses TRBV6-5 with TRBJ1-1; TRBD1 matches 8 bases. The CDR3 is made up of 14 amino acids. With V trimmed by 5 bases and J by 5 bases, 7 bases remained unmatched. Germline V gene lookup returns CDR1 MNHEY and CDR2 SVGAGI. The CDR3 region has the DNA TGTGCCAGCAGTCCCCGACAGGGGAGGACTGAAGCTTTCTTT. This sequence encodes CASSPRQGRTEAFF.

V usage is TRBV9 and J usage is TRBJ2-5; D not resolved. The V gene lost 0 bases and the J gene lost 3 bases, with 6 bases spanning the gap. The CDR3 is 13 residues long. Germline CDR1 reads SGDLS; CDR2 reads YYNGEE. CDR3 amino acids: CASSVAPEETQYF. The DNA for the CDR3 is TGTGCCAGCAGCGTAGCGCCAGAAGAGACCCAGTACTTC.

The CDR3 DNA reads as TGTGCCAGCAGCACAGGGACAGGGGGTAAAGAGACCCAGTACTTC. Its protein is CASSTGTGGKETQYF. The rearrangement uses TRBV9 and TRBJ2-5, with 11 nucleotides matching TRBD1. There are 15 residues in the CDR3. Per germline, CDR1 SGDLS and CDR2 YYNGEE. With 4 bases clipped from V and 3 bases from J, the junction kept 5 bases outside the gene matches.

Written as DNA, the CDR3 is TGCAGCGTTGCTCCCAGGGGCCCTGAAGGCTACACCTTC. This codes for CSVAPRGPEGYTF. J is TRBJ1-2 and V is TRBV29-1; the D gene is possibly TRBD1 (6 bases). V gave up 4 bases and J gave up 8 bases, with 17 bases separating them. Germline V gene sequence: CDR1 SQVTM, CDR2 ANQGSEA. This CDR3 region has 13 residues.

The chain couples TRBV29-1 to TRBJ2-7, with 12 bases lining up with TRBD1. This CDR3 contains 13 residues. Germline values: CDR1 SQVTM, CDR2 ANQGSEA. Trimming cost V 8 bases and J 6 bases; bases outside gene matches: 8. CDR3 sequence reads: CSILRDRGLEQYF. The CDR3 bases are TGCAGCATTCTCCGGGACAGGGGGCTCGAGCAGTACTTC.

The V call is TRBV7-3, the J call TRBJ2-1; no clear D gene. The CDR3 has 11 amino acids. With 4 bases removed from V and 7 bases from J, the gap between germline ends came to 5 bases. Germline lookup yields CDR1 SGHTA and CDR2 FQGTGA. The CDR3 loop is CASSSQNEQFF. The CDR3 DNA reads TGTGCCAGCAGCTCTCAGAATGAGCAGTTCTTC.

The chain has TRBV5-6 and TRBJ1-6; 7 nucleotides align to TRBD1. With V trimmed by 3 bases and J by 7 bases, 7 bases remained unmatched. There are 15 residues in the CDR3. Germline lookup yields CDR1 SGHDT and CDR2 YYEEEE. CDR3 amino acids: CASSSQGTGNSPLHF. For the CDR3, the DNA is TGTGCCAGCAGCTCACAGGGGACGGGAAATTCACCCCTCCACTTT. Full variable domain (rest looked up from reference TRBV5-6 and TRBJ1-6): DAGVTQSPTHLIKTRGQQVTLRCSPKSGHDTVSWYQQALGQGPQFIFQYYEEEERQRGNFPDRFSGHQFPNYSSELNVNALLLGDSALYLCASSSQGTGNSPLHFGNGTRLTVT.

The chain links TRBV24-1 to TRBJ2-3, with 7 bases matching TRBD2. This CDR3 region has 14 residues. Germline loops: CDR1 KGHDR, CDR2 SFDVKD. V was pared by 2 bases and J by 3 bases, with 1 base of the junction left unmatched. The CDR3 loop reads CATSDWGGTDTQYF. CDR3 coding DNA: TGTGCCACCAGTGATTGGGGGGGAACAGATACGCAGTATTTT.

The chain is built from TRBV5-1 and TRBJ2-5; D is unresolved. Germline CDR1 is SGHRS and CDR2 is YFSETQ. Trimming shortened V by 0 bases and J by 2 bases, and 8 bases separated the two germline ends. The CDR3 consists of 14 residues. CDR3 bases: TGCGCCAGCAGCTTGGTTGTTAGACAAGAGACCCAGTACTTC. Translating it yields CASSLVVRQETQYF.

V gene TRBV29-1 combines with J gene TRBJ1-1; D remains unclear. V lost 4 bases to trimming and J lost 1 base, with 4 bases between them. This CDR3 is built from 11 residues. CDR1 and CDR2 from the germline V gene are SQVTM and ANQGSEA. The CDR3 loop reads CSVGRNTEAFF. The DNA of the CDR3 is TGCAGCGTTGGTAGGAACACTGAAGCTTTCTTT. Looking up the rest from reference TRBV29-1 and TRBJ1-1 gives the full variable domain: SAVISQKPSRDICQRGTSLTIQCQVDSQVTMMFWYRQQPGQSLTLIATANQGSEATYESGFVIDKFPISRPNLTFSTLTVSNMSPEDSSIYLCSVGRNTEAFFGQGTRLTVV.

This sequence joins TRBV7-3 and TRBJ2-5; TRBD1 is a possible D gene (6 bases). Trimming pared 5 bases from V and 4 bases from J, leaving 17 bases between. Germline-derived CDR1 and CDR2 are SGHTA and FQGTGA. The CDR3 sequence is 15 residues long. CDR3 in amino acids: CASSPQTGVGETQYF. As DNA, the CDR3 is TGTGCCAGCAGCCCACAGACAGGTGTCGGAGAGACCCAGTACTTC.

The chain is built from TRBV18 and TRBJ2-7, with 9 bases aligning to TRBD1. The V gene's germline CDR1 is KGHSH and CDR2 LQKENI. The CDR3 runs 14 residues. With V trimmed by 1 base and J by 3 bases, 1 base remained unmatched. CDR3 protein: CASSPRQGVYEQYF. The CDR3 bases are TGTGCCAGCTCACCACGACAGGGGGTCTACGAGCAGTACTTC. The complete variable domain, with remaining parts taken from reference TRBV18 and TRBJ2-7, reads NAGVMQNPRHLVRRRGQEARLRCSPMKGHSHVYWYRQLPEEGLKFMVYLQKENIIDESGMPKERFSAEFPKEGPSILRIQQVVRGDSAAYFCASSPRQGVYEQYFGPGTRLTVT.

V gene TRBV6-5 combines with J gene TRBJ2-5; 8 nucleotides line up with TRBD2. In germline, CDR1 is MNHEY, CDR2 SVGAGI. The J segment lost 3 bases and the V segment lost 6 bases, leaving 6 bases of the junction unmatched. The length of the CDR3 is 14 residues. The CDR3 DNA sequence: TGTGCCAGCAGCCGGGGGGGGGCCAAAGAGACCCAGTACTTC. Translated, it gives CASSRGGAKETQYF.

This clone was seen only a few times. The V gene is TRBV5-1, the J gene TRBJ1-4; TRBD1 aligns across 9 bases. CDR1 is SGHRS, CDR2 YFSETQ, per germline. The CDR3 sequence is 16 residues long. V gave up 4 bases and J gave up 3 bases; unmatched junction bases: 7. CDR3 in DNA: TGCGCCAGCAGCCAGACAGGGGGAGTATCTAATGAAAAACTGTTTTTT. As protein: CASSQTGGVSNEKLFF. The full variable domain, in which reference TRBV5-1 and TRBJ1-4 provide the parts outside the CDR3, is KAGVTQTPRYLIKTRGQQVTLSCSPISGHRSVSWYQQTPGQGLQFLFEYFSETQRNKGNFPGRFSGRQFSNSRSEMNVSTLELGDSALYLCASSQTGGVSNEKLFFGSGTQLSVL.

The chain has TRBV2 and TRBJ2-1, with 7 bases identical to TRBD1. Germline V gene lookup returns CDR1 SNHLY and CDR2 FYNNEI. V lost 6 bases to trimming and J lost 8 bases; unmatched junction nucleotides: 13. The CDR3 consists of 15 residues. The CDR3: CASRGDRVPIDEQFF. The CDR3 DNA sequence: TGTGCCAGCAGAGGAGACAGGGTGCCCATTGATGAGCAGTTCTTC.

The chain carries TRBV9 and TRBJ2-3; unclear D gene. Germline V gene data show CDR1 as SGDLS and CDR2 as YYNGEE. The CDR3 totals 16 residues. The V gene lost 0 bases and the J gene lost 2 bases, with 13 bases spanning the gap. Written as DNA, the CDR3 is TGTGCCAGCAGCGTAGGTCCCCCAGCGCTCACAGATACGCAGTATTTT. Translated, it gives CASSVGPPALTDTQYF.

The chain couples TRBV9 to TRBJ2-2, with 8 bases fitting TRBD1. Trimming removed 0 bases from V and 5 bases from J; junction bases left unmatched: 6. Germline CDR1 SGDLS, CDR2 YYNGEE. The CDR3 has 16 amino acids. CDR3 nucleotide sequence: TGTGCCAGCAGCGTAGAGGTGGACAGGGTTACCGGGGAGCTGTTTTTT. This gives the protein CASSVEVDRVTGELFF.

The J gene is TRBJ1-6, the V gene TRBV7-9, with D possibly matching TRBD1 (5 bases). Per germline, CDR1 SEHNR and CDR2 FQNEAQ (reference sequence). This CDR3 comprises 14 residues. V was clipped by 5 bases and J by 6 bases, with 11 bases between them. CDR3 amino acids: CASSNSGGNSPLHF. The DNA for the CDR3 is TGTGCCAGCAGCAACTCGGGGGGTAATTCACCCCTCCACTTT.

The V gene is TRBV5-1, the J gene TRBJ2-5, with TRBD2 as a possible D gene (7 bases). The CDR3 contains 16 residues. The V end lost 1 base, the J end lost 5 bases, and 18 bases lay between the germline ends. Germline values: CDR1 SGHRS, CDR2 YFSETQ. DNA of the CDR3: TGCGCCAGCAGCTTGAAGGGGGGGGCGAGTTATGAGACCCAGTACTTC. This encodes CASSLKGGASYETQYF. Based on the CDR3 plus reference TRBV5-1 and TRBJ2-5, the full variable domain is KAGVTQTPRYLIKTRGQQVTLSCSPISGHRSVSWYQQTPGQGLQFLFEYFSETQRNKGNFPGRFSGRQFSNSRSEMNVSTLELGDSALYLCASSLKGGASYETQYFGPGTRLLVL.

The chain combines TRBV13 with TRBJ2-7; 11 bases agree with TRBD2. The junction had 7 bases not matched to a gene; V was cut back by 6 bases and J by 6 bases. CDR3 length: 14 residues. The germline gives CDR1 PRHDT, CDR2 FYEKMQ (reference sequence). CDR3 nucleotides: TGTGCCAGCAGGGAGACTAGCGGGGTAAGCGAGCAGTACTTC. This gives the protein CASRETSGVSEQYF.

CDR3 nucleotide sequence: TGTGCCAGCAGTTTAGGGCCCAGAGGGGGCTACACCTTC. It translates to CASSLGPRGGYTF. This chain connects TRBV28 to TRBJ1-2; D call uncertain. Trimming took 2 bases from V and 8 from J, leaving 12 bases between them. CDR3 length: 13 residues. Germline V gene data show CDR1 as MDHEN and CDR2 as SYDVKM.

The chain is built from TRBV19 and TRBJ2-1, with TRBD1 matching over 11 bases. Germline values: CDR1 LNHDA, CDR2 SQIVND (reference sequence). The CDR3 sequence is 17 residues long. Trimming took 9 bases from V and 7 from J; bases not matched to a gene: 17. CDR3 nucleotide sequence: TGTGCCAGCAAGCTCTCGGACAGGGGGCTTTTGGGGAATGAGCAGTTCTTC. Translation: CASKLSDRGLLGNEQFF.